This T cell receptor (beta chain) comes out of a study of OX40 agonist ivuxolimab in advanced cancers. CDR3 length equals 16 residues. V lost 0 bases and J lost 4, with 15 bases in between. The germline CDR1 and CDR2 sequences are ENHRY and SYGVKD. Libraries were prepared by immunoSEQ multiplex PCR; TCRdb keeps only in-frame clonotypes and omits some of them. The sample lists 50,000 to 75,000 clones, 70% to 85% occurring once. Sequenced material: CD4+ or CD8+ T cells sorted from blood, taken in a trial of the OX40 agonist ivuxolimab. The J gene is TRBJ1-2, the V gene TRBV10-3; D remains ambiguous. The sequence derives from an adult with an advanced solid tumor such as melanoma, head and neck, liver or kidney cancer. The DNA of the CDR3 is TGTGCCATCAGTGAGTCGGCGTTTTCGGGGATCTATGGCTACACCTTC. This codes for CAISESAFSGIYGYTF.